This T cell receptor beta chain was captured in a study of T cell clonotyping in hematopoietic cell transplantation. Concerning this clone itself: The target antigen is unknown.

Repertoires were generated with immunoSEQ multiplex PCR, while TCRdb's copy carries only in-frame clones and drops some. The repertoire holds about 12,000 clones, with around 90% as singletons. Study-wide findings and caveats: At the given depth, recipient repertoires were over 95% de novo clonotypes. Broader posttransplant TCR repertoire diversity was predicted by graft donor and pretransplant recipient Inverse Simpson Index values.

The specimen was peripheral blood mononuclear cells. The sequence was obtained from a woman aged 45-65 years in good health. Some clones in this sample may be carry-over from other donors' samples.

In nucleotides, the CDR3 is TGTGCCAGCAGCTTAGTGAACAGGGGAGGCGGTGGCTACACCTTC. It specifies CASSLVNRGGGGYTF. V and J are TRBV7-9 and TRBJ1-2; 7 bases line up with TRBD1. V lost 1 base, J lost 7 bases, and 9 bases stayed unmatched. Germline values: CDR1 SEHNR, CDR2 FQNEAQ (reference sequence). This CDR3 is built from 15 residues.